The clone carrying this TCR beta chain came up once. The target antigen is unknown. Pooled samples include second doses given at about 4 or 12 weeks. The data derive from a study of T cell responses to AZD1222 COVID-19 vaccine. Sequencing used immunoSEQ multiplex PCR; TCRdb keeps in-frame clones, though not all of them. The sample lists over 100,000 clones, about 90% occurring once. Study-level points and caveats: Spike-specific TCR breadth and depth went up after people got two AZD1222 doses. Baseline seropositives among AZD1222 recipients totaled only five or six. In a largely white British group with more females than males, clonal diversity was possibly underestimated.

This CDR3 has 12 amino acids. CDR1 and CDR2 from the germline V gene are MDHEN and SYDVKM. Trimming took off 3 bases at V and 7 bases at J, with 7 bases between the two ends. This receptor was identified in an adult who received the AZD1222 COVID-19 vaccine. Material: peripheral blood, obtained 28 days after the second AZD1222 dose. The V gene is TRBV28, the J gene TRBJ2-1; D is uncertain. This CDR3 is CASSLLLNEQFF. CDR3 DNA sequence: TGTGCCAGCAGTTTGCTCCTGAATGAGCAGTTCTTC.